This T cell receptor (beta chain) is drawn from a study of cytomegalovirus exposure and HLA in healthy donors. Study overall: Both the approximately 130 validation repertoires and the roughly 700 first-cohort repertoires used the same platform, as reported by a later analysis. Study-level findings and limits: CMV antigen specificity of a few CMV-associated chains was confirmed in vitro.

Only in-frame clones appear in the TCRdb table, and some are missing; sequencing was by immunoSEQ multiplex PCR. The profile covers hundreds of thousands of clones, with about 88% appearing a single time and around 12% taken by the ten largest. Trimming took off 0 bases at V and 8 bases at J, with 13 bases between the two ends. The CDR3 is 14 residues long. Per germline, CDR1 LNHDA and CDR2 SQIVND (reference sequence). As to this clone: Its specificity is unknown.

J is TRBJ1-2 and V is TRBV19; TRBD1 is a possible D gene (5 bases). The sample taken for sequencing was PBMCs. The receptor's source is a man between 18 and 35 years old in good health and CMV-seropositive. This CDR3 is CASSIETGPRGYTF. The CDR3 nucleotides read TGTGCCAGTAGTATAGAAACAGGCCCTAGGGGCTACACCTTC.